This T cell receptor (beta chain) is from a study of blood T cell repertoires in COVID-19. Study-level background: T cells, B-cell-depleted T cells, or PBMCs supplied cDNA or gDNA.

Authors' methods: Reference gene primer amplification gave estimated nucleated cell counts. Only in-frame clones appear in the TCRdb table, and some are missing; sequencing was by immunoSEQ multiplex PCR. The V and J calls and clone size come from that table; D and trimming were worked out from the DNA. This table has 35,000 to 50,000 clones, around 90% appearing once. Germline CDR1 reads SGHNT; CDR2 reads YYREEE (reference sequence). Trimming cost V 0 bases and J 5 bases; bases outside gene matches: 12. There are 18 residues in the CDR3. The clonotype was recovered from a man between 50 and 59 years old with active COVID-19. This chain joins TRBV5-4 and TRBJ2-1, with 9 positions matching TRBD2. Sequences were obtained from peripheral blood. CDR3 coding DNA: TGTGCCAGCAGCTTGGGCGGTTGGGCTAGCGGGGATGACAATGAGCAGTTCTTC. As protein: CASSLGGWASGDDNEQFF.